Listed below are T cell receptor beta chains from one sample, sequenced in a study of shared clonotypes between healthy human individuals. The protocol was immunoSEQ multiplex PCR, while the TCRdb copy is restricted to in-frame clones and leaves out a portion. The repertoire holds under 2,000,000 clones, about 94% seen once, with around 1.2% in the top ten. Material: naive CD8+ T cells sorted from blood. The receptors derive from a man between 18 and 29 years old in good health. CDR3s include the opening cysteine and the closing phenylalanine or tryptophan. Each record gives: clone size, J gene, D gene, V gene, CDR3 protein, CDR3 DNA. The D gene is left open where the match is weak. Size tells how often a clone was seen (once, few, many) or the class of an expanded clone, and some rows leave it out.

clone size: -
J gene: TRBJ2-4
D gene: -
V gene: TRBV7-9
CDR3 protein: CASSSLAPKNIQYF
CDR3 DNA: TGTGCCAGCAGCTCCCTAGCCCCCAAAAACATTCAGTACTTC

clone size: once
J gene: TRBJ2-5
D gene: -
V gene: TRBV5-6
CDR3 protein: CASSLVGTGETQYF
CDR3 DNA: TGTGCCAGCAGCTTGGTGGGGACGGGGGAGACCCAGTACTTC

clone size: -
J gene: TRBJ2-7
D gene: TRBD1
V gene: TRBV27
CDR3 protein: CASSLRGSRGYGEQYF
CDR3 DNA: TGTGCCAGCAGTTTAAGGGGGTCCAGGGGGTACGGCGAGCAGTACTTC

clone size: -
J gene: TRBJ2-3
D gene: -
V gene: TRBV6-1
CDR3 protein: CASSEILGRVSDTQYF
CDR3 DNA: TGTGCCAGCAGTGAAATTTTAGGGAGAGTTTCAGATACGCAGTATTTT

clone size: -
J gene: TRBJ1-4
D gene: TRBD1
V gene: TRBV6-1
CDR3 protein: CATYRGTNEKLFF
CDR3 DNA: TGTGCCACCTACAGGGGGACTAATGAAAAACTGTTTTTT

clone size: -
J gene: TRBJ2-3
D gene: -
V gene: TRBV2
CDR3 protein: CASRWDFTSTDTQYF
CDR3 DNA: TGTGCCAGCAGATGGGACTTTACTAGCACAGATACGCAGTATTTT

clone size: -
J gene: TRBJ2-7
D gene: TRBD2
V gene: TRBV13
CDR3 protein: CASSSGLAGGIYEQYF
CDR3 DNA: TGTGCCAGCAGCTCAGGACTAGCGGGGGGAATTTACGAGCAGTACTTC

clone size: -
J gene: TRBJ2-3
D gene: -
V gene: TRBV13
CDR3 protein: CASSFGRAYTDTQYF
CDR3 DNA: TGTGCCAGCAGCTTTGGCCGAGCTTACACAGATACGCAGTATTTT

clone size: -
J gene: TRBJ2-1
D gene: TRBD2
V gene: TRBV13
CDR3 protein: CASSSIGLAGAPYNEQFF
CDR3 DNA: TGTGCCAGCAGCTCTATCGGACTAGCGGGGGCTCCCTACAATGAGCAGTTCTTC

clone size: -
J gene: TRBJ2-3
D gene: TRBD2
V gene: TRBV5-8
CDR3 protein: CASSLDGGGTDTQYF
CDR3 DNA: TGTGCCAGCAGCTTGGATGGGGGGGGTACAGATACGCAGTATTTT

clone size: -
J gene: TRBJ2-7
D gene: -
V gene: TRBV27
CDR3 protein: CASSGQLSAYEQYF
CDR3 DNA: TGTGCCAGCAGTGGACAATTGTCCGCCTACGAGCAGTACTTC

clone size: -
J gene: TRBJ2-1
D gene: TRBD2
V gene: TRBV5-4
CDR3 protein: CASSSSGSVDEQFF
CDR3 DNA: TGTGCCAGCAGCTCTAGCGGGAGCGTCGATGAGCAGTTCTTC

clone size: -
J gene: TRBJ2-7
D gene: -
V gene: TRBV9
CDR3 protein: CASSVQGTLSYEQYF
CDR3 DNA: TGTGCCAGCAGCGTACAGGGGACCCTCTCCTACGAGCAGTACTTC

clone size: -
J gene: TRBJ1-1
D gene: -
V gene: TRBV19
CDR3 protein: CASSAKQGLARAFF
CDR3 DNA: TGTGCCAGTAGTGCTAAACAGGGTTTGGCGCGAGCTTTCTTT

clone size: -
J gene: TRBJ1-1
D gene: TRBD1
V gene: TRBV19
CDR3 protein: CASRVTGVPEAFF
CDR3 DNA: TGTGCCAGTAGGGTGACAGGGGTCCCTGAAGCTTTCTTT

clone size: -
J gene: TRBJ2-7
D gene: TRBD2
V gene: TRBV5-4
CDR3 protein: CASSLAIAGEDEQYF
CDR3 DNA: TGTGCCAGCAGCTTGGCAATAGCGGGAGAAGACGAGCAGTACTTC

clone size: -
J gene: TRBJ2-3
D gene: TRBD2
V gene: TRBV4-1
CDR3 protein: CASSPRLAGDTDTQYF
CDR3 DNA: TGCGCCAGCAGCCCCCGACTAGCGGGGGACACAGATACGCAGTATTTT

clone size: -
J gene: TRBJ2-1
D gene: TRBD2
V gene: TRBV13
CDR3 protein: CASSYGTTNNEQFF
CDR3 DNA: TGTGCCAGCAGTTACGGGACTACCAACAATGAGCAGTTCTTC

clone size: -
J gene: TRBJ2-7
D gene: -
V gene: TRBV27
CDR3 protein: CASSPSWGDGNIYEQYF
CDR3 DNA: TGTGCCAGCAGTCCTAGTTGGGGGGACGGAAATATCTACGAGCAGTACTTC

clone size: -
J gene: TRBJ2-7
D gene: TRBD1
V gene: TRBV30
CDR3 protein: CAWSGAGGEQYF
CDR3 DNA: TGTGCCTGGAGTGGAGCAGGGGGCGAGCAGTACTTC

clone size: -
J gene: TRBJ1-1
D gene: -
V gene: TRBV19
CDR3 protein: CASSSPSFQGNTEAFF
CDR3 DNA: TGTGCCAGTAGTTCTCCCTCCTTTCAGGGAAACACTGAAGCTTTCTTT

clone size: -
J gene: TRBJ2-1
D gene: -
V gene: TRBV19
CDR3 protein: CASSLGSEQFF
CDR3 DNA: TGTGCCAGTAGCCTGGGGAGTGAGCAGTTCTTC

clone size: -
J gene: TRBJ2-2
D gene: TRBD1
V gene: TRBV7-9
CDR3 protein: CASSPPGQYTGELFF
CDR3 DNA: TGTGCCAGCAGCCCCCCGGGACAGTACACCGGGGAGCTGTTTTTT

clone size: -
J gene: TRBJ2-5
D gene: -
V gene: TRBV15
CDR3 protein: CATSRDRGMAETQYF
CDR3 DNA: TGTGCCACCAGCAGAGATCGGGGAATGGCAGAGACCCAGTACTTC

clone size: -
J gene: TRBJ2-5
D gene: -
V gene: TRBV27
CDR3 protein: CASRTGSGETQYF
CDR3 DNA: TGTGCCAGCCGAACGGGGTCCGGTGAGACCCAGTACTTC

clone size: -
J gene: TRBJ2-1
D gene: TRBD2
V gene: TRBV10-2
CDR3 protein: CASRGGLAENNEQFF
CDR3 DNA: TGCGCCAGCAGGGGGGGACTAGCGGAAAACAATGAGCAGTTCTTC

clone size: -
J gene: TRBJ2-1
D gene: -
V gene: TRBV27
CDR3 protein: CASSVGGSYNEQFF
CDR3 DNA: TGTGCCAGCAGCGTAGGGGGGTCCTACAATGAGCAGTTCTTC

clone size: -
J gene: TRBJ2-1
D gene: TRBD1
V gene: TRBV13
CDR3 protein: CASRGQGYNEQFF
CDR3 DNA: TGTGCCAGCAGGGGACAGGGATACAATGAGCAGTTCTTC

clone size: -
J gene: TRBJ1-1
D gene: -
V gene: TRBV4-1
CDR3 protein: CASSQLGGRGDTEAFF
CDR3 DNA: TGCGCCAGCAGCCAATTGGGGGGGAGAGGGGACACTGAAGCTTTCTTT

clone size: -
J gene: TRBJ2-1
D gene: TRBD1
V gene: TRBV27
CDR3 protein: CASSSDRVSYNEQFF
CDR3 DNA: TGTGCCAGCAGTTCCGACAGGGTATCCTACAATGAGCAGTTCTTC

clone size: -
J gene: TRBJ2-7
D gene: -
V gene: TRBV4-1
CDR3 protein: CASSQMPDTYEQYF
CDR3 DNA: TGCGCCAGCAGCCAGATGCCAGATACCTACGAGCAGTACTTC

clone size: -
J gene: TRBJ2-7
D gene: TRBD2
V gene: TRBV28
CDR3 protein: CASSRTSGFAYEQYF
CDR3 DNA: TGTGCCAGCAGTCGGACTAGCGGGTTCGCCTACGAGCAGTACTTC